Following are 11 T cell receptor beta chains from one sample sequenced in a study of T cells in Graves' hyperthyroidism and ophthalmopathy. RNA transcripts gave rise to amplified TCR beta CDR3 regions. Using the HTBI primer set, a first-round RT-PCR was run on the TCR CDR3. Each CDR3 protein is one row after TCRdb ran MiXCR on the multiplex PCR reads. The top ten hold 20% to 25% of the sample, which has a few hundred thousand distinct CDR3 sequences, roughly 12% seen once. Sequenced material: blood. The source is a man aged 25-45 years with Graves' hyperthyroidism that later progressed to Graves' ophthalmopathy.

The J gene is TRBJ1-6, the V gene TRBV4-1; D is ambiguous. Trimming shortened V by 4 bases and J by 7 bases, and 14 bases separated the two germline ends. The CDR3 runs 15 residues. Looked up from germline, CDR1 is MGHRA and CDR2 is YSYEKL. CDR3 sequence (DNA): TGCGCCAGCAGCCCACGTTGGCAGACAAATTCACCCCTCCACTTT. Translating gives CASSPRWQTNSPLHF.

This clonotype has at least ten counts. The rearrangement links TRBV11-2 to TRBJ1-1, with D maybe TRBD1 (5 bases). This CDR3 is 18 amino acids long. Trimming stripped 0 bases from V and 1 base from J, with 18 bases between. Germline V gene lookup returns CDR1 SGHAT and CDR2 FQNNGV. CDR3 protein: CASSLEPQGQVGNTEAFF. Here the CDR3 DNA reads TGTGCCAGCAGCTTAGAGCCTCAGGGCCAGGTCGGGAACACTGAAGCTTTCTTT.

This clonotype was detected many times. CDR3 bases: TGTGCCAGCAGTTCCCGATTTAGCGGGGGGGCTAATGAGCAGTTCTTC. This sequence encodes CASSSRFSGGANEQFF. The chain has TRBV12-3 or TRBV12-4 and TRBJ2-1, with 11 positions matching TRBD2. V was clipped by 4 bases and J by 7 bases; unmatched bases: 9. The CDR3 loop spans 16 amino acids.

There are a few counts of this clonotype. This may be a read error: a much more frequent sequence differs by one nucleotide. The V gene is TRBV12-5, the J gene TRBJ2-1; the D gene is possibly TRBD2 (7 bases). CDR3 length equals 14 residues. Germline assignment: CDR1 LGHNT and CDR2 FRNRAP. The DNA for the CDR3 is TGTGCTAGTGGTGGCGGGGGCCCATACAATGAGCGGTTCTTC. Translation gives CASGGGGPYNERFF.

This clonotype has more than one count but fewer than ten. The chain combines TRBV6-1 with TRBJ2-3; no firm D call. This CDR3 comprises 12 residues. V dropped 1 base and J dropped 5 bases, with 4 bases sitting between them. Germline assignment: CDR1 MNHNS and CDR2 SASEGT. The chain's CDR3 is CASSEELDTQYF. The CDR3 bases are TGTGCCAGCAGTGAAGAACTAGATACGCAGTATTTT.

V and J are TRBV2 and TRBJ2-3; no clear D gene. Germline V CDR1 and CDR2: SNHLY, FYNNEI. The CDR3 is made up of 10 amino acids. V lost 4 bases, J lost 4 bases, and 0 bases lay in between. Here the CDR3 DNA reads TGTGCCAGCAGTGCAGATACGCAGTATTTT. It is translated as CASSADTQYF.

The chain joins TRBV18 to TRBJ2-7; the D call may be TRBD1 or TRBD2 (5 bases each). V lost 3 bases and J lost 3, with 9 bases in between. CDR3 length equals 13 residues. In germline, CDR1 is KGHSH, CDR2 LQKENI. The CDR3 loop reads CASSPMGVYEQYF. The CDR3 DNA follows: TGTGCCAGCTCACCGATGGGGGTCTACGAGCAGTACTTC.

In DNA, the CDR3 is TGCAGTGCTGACCAGACTAGCCGGGGAACAGATACGCAGTATTTT. This codes for CSADQTSRGTDTQYF. The gene calls are TRBV20-1 and TRBJ2-3, with 7 positions matching TRBD2. CDR1 and CDR2 from the germline V gene are DFQATT and SNEGSKA (reference sequence). After removal of 5 bases from V and 3 bases from J, the junction contained 11 bases not matched to a gene. This CDR3 is 15 amino acids long.

This clonotype was counted between two and nine times. This chain uses TRBV20-1 with TRBJ1-5, with 10 bases aligning to TRBD1. After removal of 2 bases from V and 4 bases from J, the junction contained 5 bases not matched to a gene. This CDR3 is built from 15 residues. Germline CDR1 reads DFQATT; CDR2 reads SNEGSKA (reference sequence). Written as DNA, the CDR3 is TGCAGTGCTAGAACCGGGACAGGGGTGAATCAGCCCCAGCATTTT. Residues: CSARTGTGVNQPQHF.

This chain connects TRBV7-9 to TRBJ1-5; maybe TRBD1 (6 bases). This CDR3 contains 17 residues. Between the trimmed V and J ends, which lost 3 bases and 3 bases, there was a span of 18 bases. Germline V CDR1 and CDR2: SEHNR, FQNEAQ (reference sequence). CDR3 coding DNA: TGTGCCAGCAGCTTGACCGGGGGCACATGGGCCAATCAGCCCCAGCATTTT. Translating gives CASSLTGGTWANQPQHF. The full variable domain, in which reference TRBV7-9 and TRBJ1-5 provide the parts outside the CDR3, is DTGVSQNPRHKITKRGQNVTFRCDPISEHNRLYWYRQTLGQGPEFLTYFQNEAQLEKSRLLSDRFSAERPKGSFSTLEIQRTEQGDSAMYLCASSLTGGTWANQPQHFGDGTRLSIL.

This clonotype was seen many times. The rearrangement links TRBV11-2 to TRBJ2-7, with TRBD1 matching 8 bases. V dropped 3 bases and J dropped 5; count of bases not matched to a gene: 6. Looked up from germline, CDR1 is SGHAT and CDR2 is FQNNGV. The CDR3 spans 14 residues. The CDR3 DNA reads TGTGCCAGCAGCTTTGGGACAGGTGCCCACGAGCAGTACTTC. As protein: CASSFGTGAHEQYF. The full variable domain, with the rest looked up from reference TRBV11-2 and TRBJ2-7, is EAGVAQSPRYKIIEKRQSVAFWCNPISGHATLYWYQQILGQGPKLLIQFQNNGVVDDSQLPKDRFSAERLKGVDSTLKIQPAKLEDSAVYLCASSFGTGAHEQYFGPGTRLTVT.